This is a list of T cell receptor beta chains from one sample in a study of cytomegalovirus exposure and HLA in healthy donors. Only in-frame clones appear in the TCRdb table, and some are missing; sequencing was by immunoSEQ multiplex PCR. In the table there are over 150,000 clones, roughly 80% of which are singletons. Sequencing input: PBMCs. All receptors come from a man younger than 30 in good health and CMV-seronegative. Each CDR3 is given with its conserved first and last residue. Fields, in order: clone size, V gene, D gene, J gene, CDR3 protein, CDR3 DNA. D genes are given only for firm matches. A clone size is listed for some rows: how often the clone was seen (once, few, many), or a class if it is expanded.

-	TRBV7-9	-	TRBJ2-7	CASSLVTGQTYEQYF	TGTGCCAGCAGCTTAGTGACAGGACAGACCTACGAGCAGTACTTC
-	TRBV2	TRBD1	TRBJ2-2	CASSGRTGITGELFF	TGTGCCAGCAGTGGGAGGACAGGGATCACCGGGGAGCTGTTTTTT
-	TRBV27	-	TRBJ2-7	CASSLSYSSYEQYF	TGTGCCAGCAGTTTATCCTACAGCTCCTACGAGCAGTACTTC
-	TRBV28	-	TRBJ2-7	CANPGCKISYEQYF	TGTGCCAATCCGGGATGTAAGATCTCCTACGAGCAGTACTTC
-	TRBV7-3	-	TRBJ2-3	CASSLRSSTDTQYF	TGTGCCAGCAGCTTACGGTCTAGCACAGATACGCAGTATTTT
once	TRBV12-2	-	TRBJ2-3	CASRLALGREKSTDTQYF	TGTGCAAGTCGCTTAGCGCTTGGGCGGGAGAAGAGCACAGATACGCAGTATTTT
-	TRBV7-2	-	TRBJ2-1	CASRLKPEVRESGNEQFF	TGTGCCAGCAGACTGAAACCCGAGGTGCGGGAATCGGGCAATGAGCAGTTCTTC
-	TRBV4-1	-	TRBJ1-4	CASSLLSATNEKLFF	TGCGCCAGCAGCCTTTTATCTGCAACTAATGAAAAACTGTTTTTT
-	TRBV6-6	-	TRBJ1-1	CASSTRGQNTEAFF	TGTGCCAGCAGTACACGGGGTCAGAACACTGAAGCTTTCTTT
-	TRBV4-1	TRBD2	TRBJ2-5	CASSTSGASGGGETQYF	TGCGCCAGCAGCACCTCCGGGGCTAGCGGGGGTGGGGAGACCCAGTACTTC
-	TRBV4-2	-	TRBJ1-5	CASSQDGGVYNQPQHF	TGTGCCAGCAGCCAAGATGGAGGGGTATACAATCAGCCCCAGCATTTT
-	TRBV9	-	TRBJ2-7	CASSATGGPGEQYF	TGTGCCAGCAGCGCGACCGGTGGGCCAGGCGAGCAGTACTTC
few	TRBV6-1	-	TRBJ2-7	CASKGGGGKDGEQYF	TGTGCCAGCAAGGGTGGGGGGGGCAAAGATGGCGAGCAGTACTTC
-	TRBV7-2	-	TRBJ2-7	CASSLGRGLYEQYF	TGTGCCAGCAGCTTAGGCAGGGGCCTCTACGAGCAGTACTTC
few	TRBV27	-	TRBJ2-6	CASRPRPGPGANVLTF	TGTGCCAGCAGGCCACGCCCAGGGCCTGGGGCCAACGTCCTGACTTTC
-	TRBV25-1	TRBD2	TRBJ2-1	CASSRPAGNEQFF	TGTGCCAGCAGTCGACCAGCGGGGAATGAGCAGTTCTTC
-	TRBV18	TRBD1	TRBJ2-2	CASSPGPGQGATGELFF	TGTGCCAGCTCCCCGGGACCTGGACAGGGTGCCACCGGGGAGCTGTTTTTT
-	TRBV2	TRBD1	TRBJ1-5	CASGLQGASNQPQHF	TGTGCCAGCGGGCTTCAGGGGGCGAGCAATCAGCCCCAGCATTTT
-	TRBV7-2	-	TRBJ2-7	CASSTGPTYEQYF	TGTGCCAGCAGCACAGGGCCCACCTACGAGCAGTACTTC
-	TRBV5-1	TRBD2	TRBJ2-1	CASSPTGTSVYNEQFF	TGCGCCAGCAGCCCCACCGGGACTAGCGTGTACAATGAGCAGTTCTTC
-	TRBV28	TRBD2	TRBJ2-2	CASGAGGLGGELFF	TGTGCCAGCGGGGCGGGGGGGCTTGGCGGGGAGCTGTTTTTT
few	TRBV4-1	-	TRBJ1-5	CASSQDFGRNQPQHF	TGCGCCAGCAGCCAAGATTTTGGGAGAAATCAGCCCCAGCATTTT
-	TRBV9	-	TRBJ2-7	CASSVGWDFSYEQYF	TGTGCCAGCAGCGTAGGTTGGGACTTCTCCTACGAGCAGTACTTC
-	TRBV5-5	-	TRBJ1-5	CASSPSGYQPQHF	TGTGCCAGCAGCCCCTCAGGGTACCAGCCCCAGCATTTT
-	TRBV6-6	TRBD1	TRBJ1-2	CASSHIWDRSNYGYTF	TGTGCCAGCAGCCACATTTGGGACAGATCTAACTATGGCTACACCTTC
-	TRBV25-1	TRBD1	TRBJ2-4	CASTHPTGGGNIQYF	TGTGCCAGCACCCATCCCACAGGGGGCGGAAACATTCAGTACTTC
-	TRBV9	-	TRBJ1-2	CASSPVGALSAYGYTF	TGTGCCAGCAGCCCAGTTGGGGCCCTCTCTGCCTATGGCTACACCTTC